This T cell receptor beta chain originates from a study of cytomegalovirus exposure and HLA in healthy donors. Trimming left V 5 bases short and J 6 bases short, with 10 bases between. This CDR3 comprises 13 residues. Germline V gene sequence: CDR1 MNHNY, CDR2 SVGAGI (reference sequence). PCR employed 60 Vbeta and 13 Jbeta primers. Libraries were prepared by immunoSEQ multiplex PCR; TCRdb keeps only in-frame clonotypes and omits some of them. Among 130,000 to 150,000 clones listed, 73% were seen once. The specimen was PBMCs. The rearrangement uses TRBV6-6 and TRBJ2-2, with D possibly being TRBD2 (5 bases). This receptor was obtained from a human donor in good health. CDR3 nucleotides: TGTGCCAGCAGTCTAGCTCTGGCCGGGGAGCTGTTTTTT. This encodes CASSLALAGELFF.